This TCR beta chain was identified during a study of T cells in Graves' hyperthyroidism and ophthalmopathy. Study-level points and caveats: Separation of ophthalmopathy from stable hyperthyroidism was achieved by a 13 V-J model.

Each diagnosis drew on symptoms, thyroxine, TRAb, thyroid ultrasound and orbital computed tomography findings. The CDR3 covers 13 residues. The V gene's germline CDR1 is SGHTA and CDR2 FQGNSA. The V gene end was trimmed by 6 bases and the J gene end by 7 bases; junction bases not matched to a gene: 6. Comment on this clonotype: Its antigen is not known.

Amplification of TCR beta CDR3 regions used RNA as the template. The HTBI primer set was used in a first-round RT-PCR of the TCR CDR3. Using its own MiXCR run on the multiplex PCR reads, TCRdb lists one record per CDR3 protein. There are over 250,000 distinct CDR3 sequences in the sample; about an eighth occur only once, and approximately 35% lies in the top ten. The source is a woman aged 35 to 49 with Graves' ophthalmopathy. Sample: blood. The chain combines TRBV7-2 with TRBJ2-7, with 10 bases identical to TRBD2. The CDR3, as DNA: TGTGCCAGCAGTCTTAGCGGGGGGAGGGAGCAGTACTTC. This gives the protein CASSLSGGREQYF.